Listed here are 13 T cell receptor beta chains from one sample, sequenced in a study of T cell responses to AZD1222 COVID-19 vaccine. Method: immunoSEQ multiplex PCR; TCRdb's copy keeps in-frame clones and lacks some. The table records more than 110,000 clones, about 90% of them present only once. The specimen comprised peripheral blood, sampled on day 0 of AZD1222 vaccination. The origin of the receptors is an adult in good health.

The sample holds one count of this clone. The chain combines TRBV6-2 or TRBV6-3 with TRBJ1-5; 10 positions agree with TRBD1. With 6 bases clipped from V and 2 bases from J, the junction kept 7 bases outside the gene matches. The CDR3 extends over 16 amino acids. CDR1 MNHEY and CDR2 SVGEGT come from the germline V gene. CDR3 sequence: CASSQSGTGGNQPQHF. The CDR3 DNA reads as TGTGCCAGCAGCCAATCCGGGACAGGGGGCAATCAGCCCCAGCATTTT.

This chain uses TRBV21-1 with TRBJ1-2. TRBV21-1 represents a pseudogene. CDR3 length: 16 amino acids. CDR3 nucleotides: TGTGCCAGCCCCAAAGGCGGTTGGCAGACCCTCGATGGCTACACCTTC. Translating gives CASPKGGWQTLDGYTF.

The chain employs TRBV20-1 and TRBJ1-2; no clear D gene. Germline V gene lookup returns CDR1 DFQATT and CDR2 SNEGSKA (reference sequence). V was cut by 6 bases and J by 2 bases, with 7 bases left in between. The CDR3 length is 11 residues. CDR3: CSAPDNYGYTF. The CDR3, as DNA: TGCAGTGCACCTGACAACTATGGCTACACCTTC.

This sequence joins TRBV9 and TRBJ1-2, with a weak D call TRBD1 (5 bases). With 3 bases removed from V and 4 bases from J, the gap between germline ends came to 7 bases. Germline V gives CDR1 SGDLS, CDR2 YYNGEE. The CDR3 contains 12 residues. This CDR3 is CASSARAYGYTF. Written as DNA, the CDR3 is TGTGCCAGCAGCGCCAGGGCCTATGGCTACACCTTC.

V and J are TRBV24-1 and TRBJ2-3; no firm D call. CDR3 length: 14 residues. V gave up 12 bases and J gave up 0 bases, with 15 bases separating them. Per the germline V gene, CDR1 is KGHDR and CDR2 is SFDVKD. The CDR3 protein is CAPLRRSSTDTQYF. The DNA of the CDR3 is TGTGCCCCCTTGCGAAGGTCTAGCACAGATACGCAGTATTTT.

This chain uses TRBV6-5 with TRBJ1-1, with TRBD1 identical over 7 bases. The germline V gene encodes CDR1 MNHEY and CDR2 SVGAGI. The CDR3 covers 15 residues. Unmatched junction bases numbered 9, after V lost 2 bases and J lost 6 bases. CDR3 in amino acids: CASSYLPTGFAEAFF. CDR3 coding DNA: TGTGCCAGCAGTTACCTCCCGACAGGGTTCGCTGAAGCTTTCTTT.

The chain employs TRBV4-2 and TRBJ1-1, with 7 bases matching TRBD1. Germline CDR1 LGHNA, CDR2 YNFKEQ. There are 13 residues in the CDR3. With V trimmed by 4 bases and J by 1 base, 0 bases remained unmatched. In nucleotides, the CDR3 is TGTGCCAGCAGCCCAGGGGGGAACACTGAAGCTTTCTTT. It yields the protein CASSPGGNTEAFF.

This rearrangement joins TRBV9 to TRBJ2-2; 9 nucleotides agree with TRBD2. CDR3 size: 16 residues. CDR1 SGDLS and CDR2 YYNGEE come from the germline V gene. J was trimmed by 7 bases and V by 0 bases; bases with no gene match: 7. The CDR3 reads CASSVDLAGRGGELFF. The CDR3 DNA reads as TGTGCCAGCAGCGTAGACCTAGCGGGAAGGGGCGGGGAGCTGTTTTTT.

The chain employs TRBV4-3 and TRBJ2-5; D uncertain. CDR3 length equals 15 residues. V lost 0 bases, J lost 9 bases, and 17 bases lay in between. Germline loops: CDR1 LGHNA, CDR2 YSLEER. The CDR3 coding sequence is TGCGCCAGCAGCCAAGAGTTATTACGCCCTGAGGCCCAGTACTTC. Translating gives CASSQELLRPEAQYF.

V and J are TRBV9 and TRBJ1-4, with 9 nucleotides matching TRBD1. The CDR3 is 15 residues long. The J segment lost 8 bases and the V segment lost 4 bases, leaving 9 bases of the junction unmatched. Germline CDR1 reads SGDLS; CDR2 reads YYNGEE. The CDR3, as DNA: TGTGCCAGCAGCCCCTCACAGGGGGCGGGCGAAAAACTGTTTTTT. Translating it yields CASSPSQGAGEKLFF.

The genes are TRBV14 and TRBJ2-7; maybe TRBD2 (6 bases). The V end lost 1 base, the J end lost 5 bases, and 24 bases lay between the germline ends. Germline V gives CDR1 SGHDN, CDR2 FVKESK. The CDR3 extends over 18 amino acids. CDR3 DNA sequence: TGTGCCAGCAGCCAAGCTCGGGGTTTTGGAGGGTCGGCGGACGAGCAGTACTTC. Translation gives CASSQARGFGGSADEQYF.

This chain links TRBV6-1 with TRBJ2-2, with D possibly being TRBD2 (5 bases). The CDR3 totals 16 residues. Germline assignment: CDR1 MNHNS and CDR2 SASEGT. Trimming pared 4 bases from V and 5 bases from J, leaving 17 bases between. The CDR3: CASSAFRDSLTGELFF. The CDR3 DNA follows: TGTGCCAGCAGTGCATTCCGGGATTCGTTAACCGGGGAGCTGTTTTTT.

The J gene is TRBJ1-1, the V gene TRBV7-9, with D tentatively TRBD1 (5 bases). The CDR3 is 14 residues long. Trimming took off 6 bases at V and 5 bases at J, with 16 bases between the two ends. Per germline, CDR1 SEHNR and CDR2 FQNEAQ (reference sequence). The CDR3 coding sequence is TGTGCCAGCAGTCATGACAGTGGGGGGACTGAAGCTTTCTTT. As protein: CASSHDSGGTEAFF.